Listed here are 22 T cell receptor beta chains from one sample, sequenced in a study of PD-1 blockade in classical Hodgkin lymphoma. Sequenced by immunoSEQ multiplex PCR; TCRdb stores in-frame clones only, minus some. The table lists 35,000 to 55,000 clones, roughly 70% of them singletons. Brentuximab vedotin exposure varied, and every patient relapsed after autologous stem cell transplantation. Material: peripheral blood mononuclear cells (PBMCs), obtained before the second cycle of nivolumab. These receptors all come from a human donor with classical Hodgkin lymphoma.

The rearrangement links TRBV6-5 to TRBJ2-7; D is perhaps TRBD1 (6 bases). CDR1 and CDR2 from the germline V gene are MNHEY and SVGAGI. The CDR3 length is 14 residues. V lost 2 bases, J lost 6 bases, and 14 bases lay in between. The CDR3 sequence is CASSYTGIYGEQYF. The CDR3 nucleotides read TGTGCCAGCAGTTACACAGGGATCTACGGCGAGCAGTACTTC.

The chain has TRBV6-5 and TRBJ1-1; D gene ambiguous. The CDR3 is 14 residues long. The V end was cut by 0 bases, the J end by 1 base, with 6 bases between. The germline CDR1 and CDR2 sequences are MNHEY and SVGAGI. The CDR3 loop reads CASSYSAENTEAFF. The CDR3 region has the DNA TGTGCCAGCAGTTACTCGGCAGAGAACACTGAAGCTTTCTTT.

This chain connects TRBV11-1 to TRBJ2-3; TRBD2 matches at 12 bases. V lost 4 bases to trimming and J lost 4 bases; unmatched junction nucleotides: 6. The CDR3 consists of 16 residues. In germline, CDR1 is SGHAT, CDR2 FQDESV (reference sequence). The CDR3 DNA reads TGTGCCAGCAGCTCCCCGACTAGCGGGAGCCCAGATACGCAGTATTTT. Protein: CASSSPTSGSPDTQYF. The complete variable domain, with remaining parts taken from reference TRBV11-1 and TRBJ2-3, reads EAEVAQSPRYKITEKSQAVAFWCDPISGHATLYWYRQILGQGPELLVQFQDESVVDDSQLPKDRFSAERLKGVDSTLKIQPAELGDSAMYLCASSSPTSGSPDTQYFGPGTRLTVL.

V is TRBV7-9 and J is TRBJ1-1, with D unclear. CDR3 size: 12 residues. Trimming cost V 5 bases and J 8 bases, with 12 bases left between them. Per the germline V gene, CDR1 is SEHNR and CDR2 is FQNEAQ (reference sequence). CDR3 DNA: TGTGCCAGCAGCCTAGAAGCCACCGAAGCTTTCTTT. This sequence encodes CASSLEATEAFF.

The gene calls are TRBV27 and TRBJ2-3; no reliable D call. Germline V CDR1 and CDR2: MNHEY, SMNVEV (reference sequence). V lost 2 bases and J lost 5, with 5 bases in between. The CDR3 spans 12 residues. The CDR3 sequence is CASSLARDTQYF. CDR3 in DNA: TGTGCCAGCAGTTTAGCCCGAGATACGCAGTATTTT.

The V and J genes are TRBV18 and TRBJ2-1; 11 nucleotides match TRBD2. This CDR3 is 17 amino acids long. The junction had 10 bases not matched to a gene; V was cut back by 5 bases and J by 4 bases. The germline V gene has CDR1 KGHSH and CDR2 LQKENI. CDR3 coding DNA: TGTGCCAGCTCAAAAAAATCCGGGACTAGCGGATACAATGAGCAGTTCTTC. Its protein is CASSKKSGTSGYNEQFF. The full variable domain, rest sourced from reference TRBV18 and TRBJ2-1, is NAGVMQNPRHLVRRRGQEARLRCSPMKGHSHVYWYRQLPEEGLKFMVYLQKENIIDESGMPKERFSAEFPKEGPSILRIQQVVRGDSAAYFCASSKKSGTSGYNEQFFGPGTRLTVL.

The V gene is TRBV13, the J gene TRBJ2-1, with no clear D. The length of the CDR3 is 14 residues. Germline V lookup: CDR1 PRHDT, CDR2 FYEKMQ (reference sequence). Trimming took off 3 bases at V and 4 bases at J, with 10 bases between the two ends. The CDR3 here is CASSFLGSYNEQFF. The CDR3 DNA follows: TGTGCCAGCAGCTTCCTTGGGTCGTACAATGAGCAGTTCTTC.

CDR3 loop: CAGLRAGGWNEQFF. The DNA for the CDR3 is TGTGCCGGCTTGCGGGCGGGGGGCTGGAATGAGCAGTTCTTC. This chain joins TRBV30 and TRBJ2-1; 8 positions agree with TRBD2. The trim removed 8 bases at V and 7 bases at J, leaving 13 bases unmatched. There are 14 residues in the CDR3. Germline loops: CDR1 GTSNPN, CDR2 SVGIG (reference sequence).

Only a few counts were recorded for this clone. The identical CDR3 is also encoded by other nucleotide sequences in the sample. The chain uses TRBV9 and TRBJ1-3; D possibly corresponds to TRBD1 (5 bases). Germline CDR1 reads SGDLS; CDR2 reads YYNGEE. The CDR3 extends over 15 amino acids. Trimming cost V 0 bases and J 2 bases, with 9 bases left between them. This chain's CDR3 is CASSVAGETGNTIYF. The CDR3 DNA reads TGTGCCAGCAGCGTAGCGGGGGAGACTGGAAACACCATATATTTT.

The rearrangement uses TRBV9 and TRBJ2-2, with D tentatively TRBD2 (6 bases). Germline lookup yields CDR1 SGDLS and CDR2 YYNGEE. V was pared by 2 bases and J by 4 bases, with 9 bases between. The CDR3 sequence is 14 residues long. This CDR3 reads CASSVVAATGELFF. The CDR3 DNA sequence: TGTGCCAGCAGCGTTGTAGCGGCCACCGGGGAGCTGTTTTTT.

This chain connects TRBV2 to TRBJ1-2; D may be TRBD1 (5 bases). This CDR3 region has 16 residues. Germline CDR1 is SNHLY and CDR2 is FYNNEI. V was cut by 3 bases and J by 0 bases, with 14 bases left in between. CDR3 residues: CASSETSGLTNYGYTF. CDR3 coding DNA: TGTGCCAGCAGTGAGACGTCGGGACTCACTAACTATGGCTACACCTTC.

The CDR3 DNA reads TGTGCCAGCAGGGGACTAGGCTCCTACAATGAGCAGTTCTTC. Translated: CASRGLGSYNEQFF. The genes are TRBV2 and TRBJ2-1; 8 positions agree with TRBD2. V shed 6 bases, J shed 0 bases, and the junction held 1 base outside the gene matches. This CDR3 region has 14 residues. Germline CDR1 is SNHLY and CDR2 is FYNNEI.

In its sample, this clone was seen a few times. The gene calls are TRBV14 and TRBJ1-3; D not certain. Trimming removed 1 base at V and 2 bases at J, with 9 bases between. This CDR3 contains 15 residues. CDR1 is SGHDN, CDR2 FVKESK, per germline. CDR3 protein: CASSQGRVTGNTIYF. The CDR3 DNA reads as TGTGCCAGCAGCCAAGGGAGAGTAACTGGAAACACCATATATTTT. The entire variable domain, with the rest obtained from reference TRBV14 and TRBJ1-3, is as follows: EAGVTQFPSHSVIEKGQTVTLRCDPISGHDNLYWYRRVMGKEIKFLLHFVKESKQDESGMPNNRFLAERTGGTYSTLKVQPAELEDSGVYFCASSQGRVTGNTIYFGEGSWLTVV.

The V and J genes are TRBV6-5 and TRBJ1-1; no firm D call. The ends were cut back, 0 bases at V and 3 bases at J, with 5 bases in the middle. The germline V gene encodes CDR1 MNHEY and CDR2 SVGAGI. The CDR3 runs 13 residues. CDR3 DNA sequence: TGTGCCAGCAGTTACTCGAGGTACACTGAAGCTTTCTTT. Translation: CASSYSRYTEAFF.

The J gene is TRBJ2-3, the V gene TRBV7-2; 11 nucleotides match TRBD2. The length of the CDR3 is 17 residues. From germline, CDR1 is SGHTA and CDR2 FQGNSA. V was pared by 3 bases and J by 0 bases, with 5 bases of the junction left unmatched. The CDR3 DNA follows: TGTGCCAGCAGCTTTAGCGGGGGGGCCCTAAGCACAGATACGCAGTATTTT. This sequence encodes CASSFSGGALSTDTQYF.

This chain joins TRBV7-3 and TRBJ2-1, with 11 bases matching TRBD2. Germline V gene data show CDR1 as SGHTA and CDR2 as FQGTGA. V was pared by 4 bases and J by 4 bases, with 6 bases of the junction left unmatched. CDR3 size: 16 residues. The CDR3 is CASSSSSGRWYNEQFF. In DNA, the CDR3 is TGTGCCAGCAGCTCCTCTAGCGGGAGGTGGTACAATGAGCAGTTCTTC.

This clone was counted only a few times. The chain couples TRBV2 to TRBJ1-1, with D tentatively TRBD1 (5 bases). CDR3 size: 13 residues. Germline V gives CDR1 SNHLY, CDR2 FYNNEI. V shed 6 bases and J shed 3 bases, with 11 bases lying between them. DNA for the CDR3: TGTGCCAGCAGCAGTACAGGATACACTGAAGCTTTCTTT. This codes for CASSSTGYTEAFF.

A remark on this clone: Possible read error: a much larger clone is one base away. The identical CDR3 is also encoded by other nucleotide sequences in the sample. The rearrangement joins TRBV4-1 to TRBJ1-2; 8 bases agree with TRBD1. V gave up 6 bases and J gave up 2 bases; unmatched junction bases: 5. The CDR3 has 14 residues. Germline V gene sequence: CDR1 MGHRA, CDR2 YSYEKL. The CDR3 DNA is TGCGCCAGCAGTCCATGGACAGGGAACTATGGCTACACCTTC. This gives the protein CASSPWTGNYGYTF.

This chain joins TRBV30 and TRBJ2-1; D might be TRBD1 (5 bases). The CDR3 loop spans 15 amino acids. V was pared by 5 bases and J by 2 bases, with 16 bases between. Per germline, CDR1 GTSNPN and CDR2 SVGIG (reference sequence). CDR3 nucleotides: TGTGCCTGGGAGGTTAACAGGCAACCCTACAATGAGCAGTTCTTC. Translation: CAWEVNRQPYNEQFF.

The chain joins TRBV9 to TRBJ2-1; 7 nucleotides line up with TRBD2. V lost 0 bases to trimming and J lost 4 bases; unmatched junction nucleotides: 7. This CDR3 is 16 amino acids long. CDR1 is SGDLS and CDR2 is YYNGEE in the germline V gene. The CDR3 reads CASSVAAGVAYNEQFF. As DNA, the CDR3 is TGTGCCAGCAGCGTAGCGGCGGGGGTCGCATACAATGAGCAGTTCTTC.

CDR3 residues: CASSLEIGRATEAFF. DNA of the CDR3: TGTGCCAGCAGCTTAGAAATCGGGAGGGCCACTGAAGCTTTCTTT. This chain uses TRBV7-6 with TRBJ1-1; D remains ambiguous. Germline V gene sequence: CDR1 SGHVS, CDR2 FNYEAQ. There are 15 residues in the CDR3. Trimming stripped 1 base from V and 4 bases from J, with 13 bases between.

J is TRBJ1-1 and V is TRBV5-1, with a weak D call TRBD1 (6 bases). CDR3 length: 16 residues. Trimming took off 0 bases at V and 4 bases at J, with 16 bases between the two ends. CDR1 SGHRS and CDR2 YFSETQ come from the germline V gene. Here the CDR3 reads CASSLDLQGAGTEAFF. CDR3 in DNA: TGCGCCAGCAGCTTGGACCTACAGGGAGCAGGCACTGAAGCTTTCTTT.